Reported below is one TCR beta chain. Its target antigen remains unknown. Base quality data are lacking; no much larger clone is found one base away. The data were taken from a study of graft-versus-host responses after intestinal transplantation (dated by TCRdb to the early 2020s). A note on the overall study: Multivisceral, liver-intestinal, or isolated intestinal transplants were received by the recipients. Every recipient was given anti-thymocyte globulin induction, followed by about 3 years of maintenance tacrolimus and steroids. After intestinal transplantation, graft-versus-host and host-versus-graft alloreactive T cell clones were followed in the graft, circulation and bone marrow using bulk TCR-beta CDR3 sequencing. Alloreactive clones were identified by sequencing pre-transplant mixed lymphocyte reaction products and comparing these products with unstimulated pre-transplant donor and recipient T cells. The cohort enrolled 20 to 25 intestinal transplant recipients including one retransplant, and a few patients lacking pretransplant specimens were excluded. A peak of at least 4% donor T cells among recipient peripheral blood mononuclear cells was the definition used for donor T cell macrochimerism. Samples from a few later patients were sequenced in-house on an Illumina MiSeq with MiXCR processing rather than by the commercial service. Study-level results and caveats: In patients with donor T cell macrochimerism, the allografts had high GvH to HvG T cell clonal ratios. The conclusions were limited by the relatively low number and heterogeneity of the intestinal transplant patients. Early after transplant, peak levels of circulating GvH clones were found to be associated with declines in HvG clones. GvH clones were found in recipient bone marrow, and some of the GvH clones appeared earlier in ileal mucosa or blood, which is consistent with an intestinal mucosal origin.

Per the publication, the time point label means: cells obtained before transplantation from donor or recipient. CD3+CD4+ and CD3+CD8+ populations were FACS-sorted from unstimulated pre-transplant donor and recipient cells taken from spleen or lymph nodes. Libraries were prepared through the immunoSEQ multiplex PCR assay. For most patients, genomic DNA was isolated using the Qiagen DNeasy Blood and Tissue Kit and was shipped frozen to Adaptive Biotechnologies for TCR sequencing. High-throughput TCR-beta CDR3 sequencing of genomic DNA from most patients was performed by Adaptive Biotechnologies. As for the authors' bioinformatics: TCR sequencing data for 18 patients were retrieved from Adaptive's ImmunoSEQ software; three other patients were processed with MiXCR and VDJtools. To correct CD4 versus CD8 sorting errors, any sequence found in both subsets at a frequency ratio below 5:1 was removed. Because the origin of CDR3 nucleotide sequences shared between donor and recipient could not be assigned, those sequences were removed. To count as alloreactive, a clone needed at least 2-fold expansion over unstimulated cells and a minimum CFSE-low frequency of 0.002% (template counts) or 0.001% (read counts). Clones were considered mappable if detected in sequenced pre-transplant spleen, lymph node, or MLR CFSE-low populations of the donor or recipient. Cumulative frequency of alloreactive clones was calculated as a percentage of all sequences weighted by copy number. TCRdb's version of the immuneACCESS table is confined to in-frame rearrangements and falls short of the full clone set. An unresolved V gene accounts for under half of the shortfall where checked; the remainder is of unknown origin. V, J and clone size are those of that table, while D and trimming were read from the DNA. The sample profile shows some 86,000 clones; about 88% of them were found once. The ten largest clones capture around 0.27% of the sample.

Taken from cysteine to phenylalanine, the CDR3 has 12 residues. Only the CDR3 region is kept as DNA, spanning 36 bases read in frame from base 1. V gives up 4 bases and J gives up 1 base, and the segment between their germline ends measures 7 bases. The germline V gene yields SQVTM for CDR1 and ANQGSEA for CDR2. This sequence was found in a human donor who was the organ donor for an intestinal transplant. The chain couples TRBV29-1 to TRBJ2-5, with no reliable assignment of the D segment. Source: unstimulated CD4+ T cells sorted from spleen or lymph node cells, taken before transplant. The CDR3: CSVVLPQETQYF. DNA sequence: TGCAGCGTTGTACTGCCCCAAGAGACCCAGTACTTC.